Sequencing of this T cell receptor beta chain was carried out in a study of monozygotic twins with inflammatory bowel disease. Each of the TCR libraries took around 3.5 ug of total RNA. One entry per CDR3 protein, without DNA, is what TCRdb gives after re-calling the 5' RACE reads. The sample's table shows some 300,000 distinct CDR3 sequences. Comment on this clonotype: Its antigen is still unknown.

This CDR3 is built from 14 residues. Germline V gene lookup returns CDR1 SGHTA and CDR2 FQGTGA. Study-wide results and limits: IBD patients share fewer clonotypes with other people than healthy twins do, especially with disease activity. Telling apart the different T cell subtypes was not possible. With inverse Simpson as the measure, TCRbeta diversity was lower in IBD patients than in healthy co-twins.

What was sequenced was blood. The clonotype originates from a human donor with ulcerative colitis or Crohn's disease, or a healthy co-twin of an affected twin (not recorded which). This sequence joins TRBV7-3 and TRBJ1-5; TCRdb calls TRBD1, which cannot be checked without DNA. The CDR3 region is CASSWPGPHQPQHF.